This T cell receptor beta chain stems from a study of long-term antiretroviral therapy in people with HIV. An immunoSEQ assay, version v3.0, was performed at survey level. Assay: immunoSEQ multiplex PCR; the TCRdb copy retains only in-frame clones and omits some. The sample has tens of thousands of clones; roughly 86% are singletons. Everyone in the study who had HIV was treated in the United States. The germline gives CDR1 SGHAT, CDR2 FQNNGV. The CDR3 has 12 residues. V lost 3 bases and J lost 5, with 5 bases in between. The specimen comprised unsorted PBMCs, sampled 0.1 years before starting antiretroviral therapy. The chain couples TRBV11-2 to TRBJ2-1; D not certain. The source of this sequence is a woman between 45 and 65 years old with HIV. The chain's CDR3 is CASSLGNNEQFF. Written as DNA, the CDR3 is TGTGCCAGCAGCTTGGGTAACAATGAGCAGTTCTTC.